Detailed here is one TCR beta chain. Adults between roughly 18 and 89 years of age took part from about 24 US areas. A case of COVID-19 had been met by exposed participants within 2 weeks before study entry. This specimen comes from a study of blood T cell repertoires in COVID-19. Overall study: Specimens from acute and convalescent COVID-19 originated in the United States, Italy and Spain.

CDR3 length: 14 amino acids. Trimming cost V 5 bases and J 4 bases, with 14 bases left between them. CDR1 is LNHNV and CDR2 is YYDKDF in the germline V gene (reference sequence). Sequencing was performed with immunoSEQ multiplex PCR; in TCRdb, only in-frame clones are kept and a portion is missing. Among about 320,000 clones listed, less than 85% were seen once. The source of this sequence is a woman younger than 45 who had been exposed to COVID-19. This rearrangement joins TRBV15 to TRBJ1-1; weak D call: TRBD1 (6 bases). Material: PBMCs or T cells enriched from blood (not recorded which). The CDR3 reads CATSDPGAGTEAFF. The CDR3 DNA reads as TGTGCCACCAGCGACCCAGGGGCGGGCACTGAAGCTTTCTTT.